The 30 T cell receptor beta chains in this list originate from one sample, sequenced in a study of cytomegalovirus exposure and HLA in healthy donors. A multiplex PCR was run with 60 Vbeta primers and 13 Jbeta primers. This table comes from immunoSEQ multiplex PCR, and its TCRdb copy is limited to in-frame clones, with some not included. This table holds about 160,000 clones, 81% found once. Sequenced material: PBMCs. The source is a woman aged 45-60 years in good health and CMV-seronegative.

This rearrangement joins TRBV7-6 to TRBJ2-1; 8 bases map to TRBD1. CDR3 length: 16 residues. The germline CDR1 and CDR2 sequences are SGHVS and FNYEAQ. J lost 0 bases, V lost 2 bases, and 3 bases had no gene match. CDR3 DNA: TGTGCCAGCAGCTTATGGGACAGGTCCTCCTACAATGAGCAGTTCTTC. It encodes CASSLWDRSSYNEQFF.

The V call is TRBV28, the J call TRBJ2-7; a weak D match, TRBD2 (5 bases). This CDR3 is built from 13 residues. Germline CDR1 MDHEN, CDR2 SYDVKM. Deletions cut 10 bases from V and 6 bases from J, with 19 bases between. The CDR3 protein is CATSRAGRGEQYF. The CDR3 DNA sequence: TGTGCCACCTCCCGGGCAGGTCGGGGCGAGCAGTACTTC.

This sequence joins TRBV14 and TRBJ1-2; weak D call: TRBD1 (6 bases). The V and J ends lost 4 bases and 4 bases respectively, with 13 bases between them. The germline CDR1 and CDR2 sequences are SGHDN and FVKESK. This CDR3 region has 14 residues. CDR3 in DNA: TGTGCCAGCAGCCCAGGGGCAGGGATCTATGGCTACACCTTC. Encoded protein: CASSPGAGIYGYTF.

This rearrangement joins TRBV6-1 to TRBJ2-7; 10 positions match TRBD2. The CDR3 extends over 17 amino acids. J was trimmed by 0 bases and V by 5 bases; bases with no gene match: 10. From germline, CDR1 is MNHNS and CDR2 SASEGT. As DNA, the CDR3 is TGTGCCAGCAGTCAAGAATACCGGACTAGCGGCTCCTACGAGCAGTACTTC. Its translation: CASSQEYRTSGSYEQYF.

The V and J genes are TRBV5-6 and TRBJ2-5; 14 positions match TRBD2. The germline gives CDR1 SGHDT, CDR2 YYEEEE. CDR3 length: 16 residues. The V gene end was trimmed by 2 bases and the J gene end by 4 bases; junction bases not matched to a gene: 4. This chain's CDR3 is CASSLLTSGGAETQYF. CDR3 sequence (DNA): TGTGCCAGCAGCTTACTGACTAGCGGGGGGGCAGAGACCCAGTACTTC.

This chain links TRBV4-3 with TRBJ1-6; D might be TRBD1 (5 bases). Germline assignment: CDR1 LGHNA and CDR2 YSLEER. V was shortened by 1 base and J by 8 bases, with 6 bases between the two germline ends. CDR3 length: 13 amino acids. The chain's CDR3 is CASSQAGYSPLHF. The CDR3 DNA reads TGCGCCAGCAGCCAAGCAGGGTATTCACCCCTCCACTTT.

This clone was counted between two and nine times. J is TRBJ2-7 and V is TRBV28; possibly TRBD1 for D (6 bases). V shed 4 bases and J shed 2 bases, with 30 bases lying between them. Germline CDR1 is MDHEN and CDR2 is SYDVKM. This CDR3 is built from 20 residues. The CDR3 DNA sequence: TGTGCCAGCAGTTCGACAAACAGGGCTGAGGCATCGATAAGGCCCTACGAGCAGTACTTC. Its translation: CASSSTNRAEASIRPYEQYF. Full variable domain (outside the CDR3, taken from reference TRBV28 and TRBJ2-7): DVKVTQSSRYLVKRTGEKVFLECVQDMDHENMFWYRQDPGLGLRLIYFSYDVKMKEKGDIPEGYSVSREKKERFSLILESASTNQTSMYLCASSSTNRAEASIRPYEQYFGPGTRLTVT.

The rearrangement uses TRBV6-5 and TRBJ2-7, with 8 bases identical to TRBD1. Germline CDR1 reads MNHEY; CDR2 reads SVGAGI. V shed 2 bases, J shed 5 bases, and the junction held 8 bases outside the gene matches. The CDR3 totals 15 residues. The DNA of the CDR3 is TGTGCCAGCAGTTACAGCAGGGGGCAAAAAAACGAGCAGTACTTC. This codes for CASSYSRGQKNEQYF.

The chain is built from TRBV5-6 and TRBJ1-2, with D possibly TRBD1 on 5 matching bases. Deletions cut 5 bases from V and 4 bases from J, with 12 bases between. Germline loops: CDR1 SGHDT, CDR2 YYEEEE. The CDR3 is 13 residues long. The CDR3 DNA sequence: TGTGCCAGCAGGGGGGGGTTAAGCTATGGCTACACCTTC. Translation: CASRGGLSYGYTF.

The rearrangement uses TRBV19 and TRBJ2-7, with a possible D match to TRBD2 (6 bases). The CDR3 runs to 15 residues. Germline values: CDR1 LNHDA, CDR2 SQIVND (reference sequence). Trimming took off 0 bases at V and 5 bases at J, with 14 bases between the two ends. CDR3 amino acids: CASSIESGLGDEQYF. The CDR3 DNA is TGTGCCAGTAGTATAGAATCGGGACTGGGGGACGAGCAGTACTTC. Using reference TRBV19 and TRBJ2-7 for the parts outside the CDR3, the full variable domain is DGGITQSPKYLFRKEGQNVTLSCEQNLNHDAMYWYRQDPGQGLRLIYYSQIVNDFQKGDIAEGYSVSREKKESFPLTVTSAQKNPTAFYLCASSIESGLGDEQYFGPGTRLTVT.

The CDR3 region is CASSLGWTSGGNEQYF. The CDR3 nucleotides read TGCGCCAGCAGCTTGGGATGGACTAGCGGGGGCAACGAGCAGTACTTC. The chain uses TRBV5-1 and TRBJ2-7; 13 bases map to TRBD2. CDR3 size: 16 residues. V dropped 0 bases and J dropped 5; count of bases not matched to a gene: 5. Germline V CDR1 and CDR2: SGHRS, YFSETQ.

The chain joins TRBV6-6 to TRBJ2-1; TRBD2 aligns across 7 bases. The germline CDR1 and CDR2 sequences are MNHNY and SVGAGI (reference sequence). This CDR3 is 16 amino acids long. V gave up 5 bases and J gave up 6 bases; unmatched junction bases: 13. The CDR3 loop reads CASSHQSGMRSNEQFF. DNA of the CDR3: TGTGCCAGCAGTCACCAGAGCGGGATGAGGAGCAATGAGCAGTTCTTC.

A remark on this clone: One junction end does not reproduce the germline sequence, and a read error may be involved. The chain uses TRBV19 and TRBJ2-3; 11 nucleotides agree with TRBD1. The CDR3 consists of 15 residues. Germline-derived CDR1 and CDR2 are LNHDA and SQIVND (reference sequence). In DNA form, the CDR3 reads TGTGCCAGTAGTGACTGGACAGGGGGCACGGATACGCAGTATTTT. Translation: CASSDWTGGTDTQYF.

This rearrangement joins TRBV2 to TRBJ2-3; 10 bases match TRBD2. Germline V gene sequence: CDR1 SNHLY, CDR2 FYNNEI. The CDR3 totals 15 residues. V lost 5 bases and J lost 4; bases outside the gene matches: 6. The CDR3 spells CASSQSSGGADTQYF. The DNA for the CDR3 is TGTGCCAGCAGTCAATCTAGCGGGGGAGCAGATACGCAGTATTTT.

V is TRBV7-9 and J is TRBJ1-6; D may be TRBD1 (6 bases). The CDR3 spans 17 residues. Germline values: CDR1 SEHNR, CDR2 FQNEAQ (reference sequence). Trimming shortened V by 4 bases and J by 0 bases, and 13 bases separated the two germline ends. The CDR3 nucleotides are TGTGCCAGCAGCTCCCTGGTGACAGGCTCCTATAATTCACCCCTCCACTTT. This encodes CASSSLVTGSYNSPLHF.

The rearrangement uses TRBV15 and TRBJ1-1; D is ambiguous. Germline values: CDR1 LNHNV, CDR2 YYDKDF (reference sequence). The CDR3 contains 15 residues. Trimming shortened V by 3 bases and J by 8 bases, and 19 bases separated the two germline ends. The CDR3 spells CATSSLFVGSGEAFF. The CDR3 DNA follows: TGTGCCACCAGCAGTCTTTTCGTAGGGTCGGGAGAAGCTTTCTTT.

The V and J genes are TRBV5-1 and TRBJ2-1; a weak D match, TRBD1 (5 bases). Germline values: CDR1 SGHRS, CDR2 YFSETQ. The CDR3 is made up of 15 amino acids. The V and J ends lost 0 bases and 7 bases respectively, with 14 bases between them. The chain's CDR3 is CASSLGPAGRNEQFF. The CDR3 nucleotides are TGCGCCAGCAGCTTGGGGCCGGCAGGGCGTAATGAGCAGTTCTTC. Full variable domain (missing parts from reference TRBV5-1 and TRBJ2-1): KAGVTQTPRYLIKTRGQQVTLSCSPISGHRSVSWYQQTPGQGLQFLFEYFSETQRNKGNFPGRFSGRQFSNSRSEMNVSTLELGDSALYLCASSLGPAGRNEQFFGPGTRLTVL.

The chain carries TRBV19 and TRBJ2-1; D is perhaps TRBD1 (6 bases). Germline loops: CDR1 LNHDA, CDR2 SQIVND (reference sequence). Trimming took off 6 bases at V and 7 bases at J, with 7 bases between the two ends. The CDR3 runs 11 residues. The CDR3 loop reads CASRQGNEQFF. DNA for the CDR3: TGTGCCAGTAGGCAGGGGAATGAGCAGTTCTTC. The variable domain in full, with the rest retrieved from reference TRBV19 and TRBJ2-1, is DGGITQSPKYLFRKEGQNVTLSCEQNLNHDAMYWYRQDPGQGLRLIYYSQIVNDFQKGDIAEGYSVSREKKESFPLTVTSAQKNPTAFYLCASRQGNEQFFGPGTRLTVL.

CDR3 nucleotide sequence: TGTGCCGCCCGGGACAGGGAGCGTCCATACTATGGCTACACCTTC. It encodes CAARDRERPYYGYTF. The chain carries TRBV19 and TRBJ1-2; TRBD1 matches 9 bases. Germline V lookup: CDR1 LNHDA, CDR2 SQIVND (reference sequence). V shed 11 bases, J shed 3 bases, and the junction held 13 bases outside the gene matches. The CDR3 is 15 residues long.

The CDR3, as DNA: TGTGCCAGCAGCCTCAGCACAGATACGCAGTATTTT. Amino acid sequence: CASSLSTDTQYF. The rearrangement links TRBV5-6 to TRBJ2-3; D remains ambiguous. The CDR3 runs 12 residues. V lost 4 bases, J lost 0 bases, and 3 bases lay in between. Germline V gives CDR1 SGHDT, CDR2 YYEEEE.

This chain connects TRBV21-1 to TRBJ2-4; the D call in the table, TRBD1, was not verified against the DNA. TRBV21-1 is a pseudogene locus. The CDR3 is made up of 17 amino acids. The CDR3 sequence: CASSNGQGNLAKNIQYF. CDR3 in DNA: TGTGCCAGCAGCAACGGGCAGGGCAATCTAGCCAAAAACATTCAGTACTTC.

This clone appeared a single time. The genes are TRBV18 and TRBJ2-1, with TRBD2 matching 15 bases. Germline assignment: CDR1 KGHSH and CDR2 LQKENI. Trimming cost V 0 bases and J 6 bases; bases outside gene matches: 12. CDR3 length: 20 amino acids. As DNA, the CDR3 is TGTGCCAGCTCACCACCAGGGACTAGCGGGGGGTGGATATCTCCCAATGAGCAGTTCTTC. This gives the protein CASSPPGTSGGWISPNEQFF.

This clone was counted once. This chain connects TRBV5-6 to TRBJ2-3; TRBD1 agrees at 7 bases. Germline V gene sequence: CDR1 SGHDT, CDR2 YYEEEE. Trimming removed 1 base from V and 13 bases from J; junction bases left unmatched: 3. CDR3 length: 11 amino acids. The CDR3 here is CASSLTGDKYF. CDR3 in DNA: TGTGCCAGCAGCTTGACAGGGGATAAGTATTTT.

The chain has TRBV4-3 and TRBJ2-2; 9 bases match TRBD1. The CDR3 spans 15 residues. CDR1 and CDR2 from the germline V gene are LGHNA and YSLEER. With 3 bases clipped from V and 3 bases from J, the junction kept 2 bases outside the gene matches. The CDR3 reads CASSHRQGDTGELFF. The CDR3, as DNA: TGCGCCAGCAGCCATCGACAGGGGGACACCGGGGAGCTGTTTTTT.

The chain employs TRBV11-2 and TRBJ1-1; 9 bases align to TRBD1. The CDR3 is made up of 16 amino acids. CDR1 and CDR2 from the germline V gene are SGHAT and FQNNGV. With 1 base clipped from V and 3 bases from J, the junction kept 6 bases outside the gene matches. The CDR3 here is CASSLGTGARHTEAFF. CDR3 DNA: TGTGCCAGCAGCTTAGGGACAGGGGCCAGGCACACTGAAGCTTTCTTT.

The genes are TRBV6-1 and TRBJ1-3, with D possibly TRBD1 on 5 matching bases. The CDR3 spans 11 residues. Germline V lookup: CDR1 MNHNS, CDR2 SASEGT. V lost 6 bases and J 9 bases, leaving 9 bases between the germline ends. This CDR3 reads CASRTGTTIYF. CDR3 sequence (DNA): TGTGCCAGCAGAACAGGTACCACCATATATTTT.

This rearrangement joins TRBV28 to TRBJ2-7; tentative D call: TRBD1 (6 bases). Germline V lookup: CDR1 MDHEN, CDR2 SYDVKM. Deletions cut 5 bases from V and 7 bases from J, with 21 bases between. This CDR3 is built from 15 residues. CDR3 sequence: CASSLGGHQLREQYF. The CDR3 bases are TGTGCCAGCAGTCTAGGGGGACATCAGCTACGGGAGCAGTACTTC.

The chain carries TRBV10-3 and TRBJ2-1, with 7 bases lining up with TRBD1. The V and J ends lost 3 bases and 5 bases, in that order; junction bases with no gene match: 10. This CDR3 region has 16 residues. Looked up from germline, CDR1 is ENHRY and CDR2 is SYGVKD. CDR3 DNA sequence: TGTGCCATCAGTGATCCGGACAGGCTAAGAAACAATGAGCAGTTCTTC. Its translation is CAISDPDRLRNNEQFF.

Here the CDR3 reads CASSLDVTGSYTF. Here the CDR3 DNA reads TGTGCCAGCAGCTTAGATGTGACAGGATCCTACACCTTC. V gene TRBV7-2 combines with J gene TRBJ1-2; weak D call: TRBD1 (6 bases). Germline CDR1 reads SGHTA; CDR2 reads FQGNSA. The CDR3 runs 13 residues. The germline V and J ends were trimmed by 1 base and 10 bases, with 13 bases remaining between them. Supplemented by reference TRBV7-2 and TRBJ1-2, the full variable domain reads GAGVSQSPSNKVTEKGKDVELRCDPISGHTALYWYRQSLGQGLEFLIYFQGNSAPDKSGLPSDRFSAERTGGSVSTLTIQRTQQEDSAVYLCASSLDVTGSYTFGSGTRLTVV.

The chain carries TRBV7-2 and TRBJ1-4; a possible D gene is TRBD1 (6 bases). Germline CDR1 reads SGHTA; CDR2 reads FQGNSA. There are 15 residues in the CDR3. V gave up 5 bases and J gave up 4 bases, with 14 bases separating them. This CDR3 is CASSPTGSFNEKLFF. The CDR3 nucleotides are TGTGCCAGCAGCCCCACAGGGTCCTTTAATGAAAAACTGTTTTTT.